This T cell receptor beta chain was recovered during a study of sequential checkpoint blockade in melanoma. The overall study: Each arm's sequence ended with maintenance nivolumab.

Documented treatment: randomized to nivolumab then ipilimumab (arm A) or the reverse (arm B). Sorted cells were live CD3+CD8+, lacking CD19 and CD56, from PBMCs. CDR1 and CDR2 from the germline V gene are SGHVS and FNYEAQ. The ends lost 1 base at V and 2 bases at J; junction bases unmatched: 4. The CDR3 is 15 amino acids. Relative to its sample, this clone is medium-sized (0.01 to 0.1%). Profiling relied on immunoSEQ multiplex PCR, and the TCRdb table lists in-frame clones only, not all of them. The sample records approximately 10,000 clones, roughly 80% being singletons. The chain joins TRBV7-6 to TRBJ2-7; 8 nucleotides match TRBD1. The sequence derives from a human donor with melanoma. Sequences were derived from CD8+ T cells sorted from blood (inferred from file names), sampled from a patient given nivolumab and ipilimumab in sequence. CDR3 in DNA: TGTGCCAGCAGCTTAGAAACAGGGGGTGCCTACGAGCAGTACTTC. Its translation is CASSLETGGAYEQYF.